The 9 T cell receptor beta chains listed next were all sequenced from one sample in a study of control samples from healthy donors and cancer patients. Clones were read by immunoSEQ multiplex PCR, and TCRdb kept only the in-frame ones, dropping some. The sample records approximately 170,000 clones, about 90% being singletons. The sample consisted of blood. These receptors all come from a woman aged 25 to 39 in good health.

CDR3 sequence reads: CASSLKLRGERETQYF. Here the CDR3 DNA reads TGTGCCAGCAGCTTAAAGCTCCGGGGGGAGAGGGAGACCCAGTACTTC. This sequence joins TRBV11-1 and TRBJ2-5, with 7 positions matching TRBD2. The V gene's germline CDR1 is SGHAT and CDR2 FQDESV (reference sequence). This CDR3 has 16 amino acids. The ends lost 2 bases at V and 5 bases at J; junction bases unmatched: 11. The variable domain in full, completed from reference TRBV11-1 and TRBJ2-5, reads EAEVAQSPRYKITEKSQAVAFWCDPISGHATLYWYRQILGQGPELLVQFQDESVVDDSQLPKDRFSAERLKGVDSTLKIQPAELGDSAMYLCASSLKLRGERETQYFGPGTRLLVL.

J is TRBJ2-2 and V is TRBV28; a possible D gene is TRBD2 (6 bases). The ends were cut back, 5 bases at V and 0 bases at J, with 16 bases in the middle. Germline loops: CDR1 MDHEN, CDR2 SYDVKM. The CDR3 length is 17 residues. The CDR3 DNA sequence: TGTGCCAGCAGTACCCCCGGGAGCCCCGCGAACACCGGGGAGCTGTTTTTT. Its translation: CASSTPGSPANTGELFF.

The rearrangement uses TRBV14 and TRBJ2-2, with 7 bases aligning to TRBD1. There are 17 residues in the CDR3. Trimming at V came to 0 bases and at J to 4 bases, leaving 8 bases not matched to a gene. Germline values: CDR1 SGHDN, CDR2 FVKESK. Here the CDR3 DNA reads TGTGCCAGCAGCCAAGATTCTAGGGGGCCCGGCACCGGGGAGCTGTTTTTT. Protein sequence: CASSQDSRGPGTGELFF.

The rearrangement joins TRBV10-1 to TRBJ2-7, with D tentatively TRBD2 (6 bases). The CDR3 has 16 residues. Looked up from germline, CDR1 is WNHNN and CDR2 is SYGVQD (reference sequence). Between the trimmed V and J ends, which lost 0 bases and 7 bases, there was a span of 19 bases. CDR3 residues: CASSESPSDGSGEQYF. In nucleotides, the CDR3 is TGCGCCAGCAGTGAGTCTCCTAGCGACGGTTCGGGTGAGCAGTACTTC.

This chain connects TRBV4-2 to TRBJ1-4; 7 bases agree with TRBD1. The CDR3 totals 15 residues. The V gene's germline CDR1 is LGHNA and CDR2 YNFKEQ. The ends lost 4 bases at V and 0 bases at J; junction bases unmatched: 2. For the CDR3, the DNA is TGTGCCAGCAGCCGCCAGGGGGCAACTAATGAAAAACTGTTTTTT. It is translated as CASSRQGATNEKLFF.

The chain uses TRBV4-1 and TRBJ2-2; the D gene is possibly TRBD1 (7 bases). V was trimmed by 1 base and J by 4 bases, leaving 22 bases between them. This CDR3 region has 19 residues. Germline V gives CDR1 MGHRA, CDR2 YSYEKL. CDR3 sequence (DNA): TGCGCCAGCAGCCAAGGTGGAGGGGGCCCATTCCTTATCACCGGGGAGCTGTTTTTT. This gives the protein CASSQGGGGPFLITGELFF.

The chain is built from TRBV5-1 and TRBJ2-1, with D tentatively TRBD2 (6 bases). Germline-derived CDR1 and CDR2 are SGHRS and YFSETQ. CDR3 length: 13 amino acids. Trimming removed 4 bases from V and 3 bases from J, with 8 bases in between. The CDR3 DNA reads TGCGCCAGCAGCCCGGGACTCTACAATGAGCAGTTCTTC. Encoded protein: CASSPGLYNEQFF.

J is TRBJ2-1 and V is TRBV5-5, with 10 bases that match TRBD2. Germline V gene lookup returns CDR1 SGHKS and CDR2 YYEKEE (reference sequence). The CDR3 sequence is 14 residues long. V shed 3 bases and J 6 bases; nucleotides not matched to a gene: 3. The chain's CDR3 is CASSSRTSGNEQFF. Written as DNA, the CDR3 is TGTGCCAGCAGCTCCCGGACTAGCGGCAATGAGCAGTTCTTC. The full variable domain, rest sourced from reference TRBV5-5 and TRBJ2-1, is DAGVTQSPTHLIKTRGQQVTLRCSPISGHKSVSWYQQVLGQGPQFIFQYYEKEERGRGNFPDRFSARQFPNYSSELNVNALLLGDSALYLCASSSRTSGNEQFFGPGTRLTVL.

The rearrangement joins TRBV18 to TRBJ1-6; TRBD1 matches at 9 bases. Germline CDR1 KGHSH, CDR2 LQKENI. The CDR3 sequence is 14 residues long. The trim removed 5 bases at V and 7 bases at J, leaving 3 bases unmatched. The CDR3 nucleotides are TGTGCCAGCTCAAGGGACAGGGTGAATTCACCCCTCCACTTT. Amino acid sequence: CASSRDRVNSPLHF.